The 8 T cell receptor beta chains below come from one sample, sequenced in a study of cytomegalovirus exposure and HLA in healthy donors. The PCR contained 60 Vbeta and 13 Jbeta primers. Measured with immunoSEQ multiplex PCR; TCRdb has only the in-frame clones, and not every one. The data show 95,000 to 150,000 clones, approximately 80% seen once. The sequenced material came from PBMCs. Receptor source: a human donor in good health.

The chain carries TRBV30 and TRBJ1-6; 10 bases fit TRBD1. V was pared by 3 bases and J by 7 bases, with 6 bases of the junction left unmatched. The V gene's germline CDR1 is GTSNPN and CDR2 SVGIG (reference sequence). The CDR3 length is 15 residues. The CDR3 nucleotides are TGTGCCTGGAGCGGGACAGGGGTGTACAATTCACCCCTCCACTTT. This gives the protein CAWSGTGVYNSPLHF.

The CDR3: CASSLRAGETQYF. CDR3 sequence (DNA): TGTGCCAGCAGTTTAAGAGCGGGAGAGACCCAGTACTTC. The rearrangement links TRBV2 to TRBJ2-5; maybe TRBD2 (6 bases). Germline V gives CDR1 SNHLY, CDR2 FYNNEI. Trimming cost V 5 bases and J 4 bases, with 11 bases left between them. CDR3 length: 13 amino acids.

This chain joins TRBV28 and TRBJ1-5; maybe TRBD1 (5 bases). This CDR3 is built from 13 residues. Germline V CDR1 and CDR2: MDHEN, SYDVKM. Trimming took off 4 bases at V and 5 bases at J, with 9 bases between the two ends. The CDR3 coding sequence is TGTGCCAGCAGTTCGGCAGGGCATCAGCCCCAGCATTTT. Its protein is CASSSAGHQPQHF.

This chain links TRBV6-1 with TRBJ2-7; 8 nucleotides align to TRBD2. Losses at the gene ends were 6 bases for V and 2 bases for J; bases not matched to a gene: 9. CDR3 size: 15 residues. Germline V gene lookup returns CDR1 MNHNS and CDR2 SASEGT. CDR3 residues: CASSLLVAGTYEQYF. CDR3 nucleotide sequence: TGTGCCAGCAGCCTGTTGGTAGCGGGAACCTACGAGCAGTACTTC.

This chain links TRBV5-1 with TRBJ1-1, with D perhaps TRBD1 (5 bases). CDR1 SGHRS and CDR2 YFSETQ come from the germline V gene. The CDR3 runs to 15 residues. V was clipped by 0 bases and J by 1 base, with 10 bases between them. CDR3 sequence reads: CASSLVGRGNTEAFF. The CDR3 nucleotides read TGCGCCAGCAGCTTGGTGGGAAGGGGGAACACTGAAGCTTTCTTT.

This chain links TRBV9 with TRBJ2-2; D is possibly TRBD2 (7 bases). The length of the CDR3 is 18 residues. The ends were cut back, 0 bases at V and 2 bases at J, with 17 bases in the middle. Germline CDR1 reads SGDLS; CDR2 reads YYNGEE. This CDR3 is CASSVDGGGGGNTGELFF. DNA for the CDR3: TGTGCCAGCAGCGTAGATGGGGGAGGGGGGGGAAACACCGGGGAGCTGTTTTTT.

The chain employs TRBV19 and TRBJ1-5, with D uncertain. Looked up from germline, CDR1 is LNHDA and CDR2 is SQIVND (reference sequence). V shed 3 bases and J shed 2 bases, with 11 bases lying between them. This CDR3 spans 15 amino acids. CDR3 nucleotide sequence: TGTGCCAGTAGTATCGGGTCCGGAGGCAATCAGCCCCAGCATTTT. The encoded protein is CASSIGSGGNQPQHF.

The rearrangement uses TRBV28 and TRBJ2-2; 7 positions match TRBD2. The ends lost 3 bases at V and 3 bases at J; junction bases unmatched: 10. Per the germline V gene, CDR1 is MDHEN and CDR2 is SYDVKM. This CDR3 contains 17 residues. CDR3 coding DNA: TGTGCCAGCAGTTTCCTTTTAGCGGGTCCGGACACCGGGGAGCTGTTTTTT. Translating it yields CASSFLLAGPDTGELFF.